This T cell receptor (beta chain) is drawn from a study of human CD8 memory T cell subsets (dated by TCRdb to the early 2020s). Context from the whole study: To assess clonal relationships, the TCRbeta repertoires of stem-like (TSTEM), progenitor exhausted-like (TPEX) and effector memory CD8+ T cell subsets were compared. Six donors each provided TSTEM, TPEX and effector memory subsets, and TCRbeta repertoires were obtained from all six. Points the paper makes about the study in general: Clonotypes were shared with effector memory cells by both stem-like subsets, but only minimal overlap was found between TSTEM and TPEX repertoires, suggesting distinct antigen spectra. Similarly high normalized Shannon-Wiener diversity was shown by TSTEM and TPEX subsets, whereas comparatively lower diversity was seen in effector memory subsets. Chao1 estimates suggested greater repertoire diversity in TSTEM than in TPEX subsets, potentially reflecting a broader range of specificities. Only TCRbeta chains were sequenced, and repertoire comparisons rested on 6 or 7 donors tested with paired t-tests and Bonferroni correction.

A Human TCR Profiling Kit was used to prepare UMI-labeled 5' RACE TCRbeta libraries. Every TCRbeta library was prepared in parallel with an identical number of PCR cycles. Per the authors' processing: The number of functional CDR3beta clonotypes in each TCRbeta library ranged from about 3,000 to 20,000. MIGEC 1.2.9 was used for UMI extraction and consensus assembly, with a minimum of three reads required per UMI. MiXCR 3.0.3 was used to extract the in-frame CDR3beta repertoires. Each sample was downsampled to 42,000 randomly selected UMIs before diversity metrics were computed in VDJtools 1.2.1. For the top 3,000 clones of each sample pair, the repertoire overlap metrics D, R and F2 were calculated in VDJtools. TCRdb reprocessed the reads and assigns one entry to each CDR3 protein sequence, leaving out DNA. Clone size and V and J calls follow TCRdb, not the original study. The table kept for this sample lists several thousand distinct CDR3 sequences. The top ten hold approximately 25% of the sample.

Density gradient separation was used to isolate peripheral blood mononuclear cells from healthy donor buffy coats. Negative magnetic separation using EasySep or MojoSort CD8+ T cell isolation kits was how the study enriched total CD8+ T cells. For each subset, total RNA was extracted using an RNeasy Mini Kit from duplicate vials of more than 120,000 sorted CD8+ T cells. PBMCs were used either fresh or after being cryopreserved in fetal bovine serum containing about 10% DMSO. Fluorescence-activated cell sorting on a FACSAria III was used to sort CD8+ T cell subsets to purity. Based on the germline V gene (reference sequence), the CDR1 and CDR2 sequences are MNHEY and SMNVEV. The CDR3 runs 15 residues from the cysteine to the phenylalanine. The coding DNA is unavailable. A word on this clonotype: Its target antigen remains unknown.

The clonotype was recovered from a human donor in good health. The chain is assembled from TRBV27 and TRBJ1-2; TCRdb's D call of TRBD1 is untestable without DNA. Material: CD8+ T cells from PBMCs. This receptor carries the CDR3 CASSPLEGAGYGYTF.